This T cell receptor beta chain was identified in a study of T-cell reconstitution after alpha-beta-depleted transplantation in children. Findings and limits, study-wide: The origin of high day-60 TCRbeta diversity in some patients lay in surviving recipient T cells and thymic progenitors. Reports say that about two months after transplant, the alpha-beta T cells came out of several hundred graft clones that had expanded. T-cell counts and diversity were attributed mostly to newly produced T cells one year after transplant.

This clonotype was recorded a few times. Antigen unknown. Trimming at V came to 4 bases and at J to 9 bases, leaving 14 bases not matched to a gene. This CDR3 has 15 residues. Germline V gene lookup returns CDR1 SGHRS and CDR2 YFSETQ. Preparation of the TCRbeta library involved a method that used unique molecular identifiers. Via MiXCR, TCRdb re-called the PCR reads, giving one row per CDR3 protein. The table has about 830,000 distinct CDR3 sequences, around 15% seen once. The sequence derives from a male patient younger than 18 who had a stem cell transplant for acute lymphoblastic leukemia, so the T cells may come from the graft donor. The genes are TRBV5-1 and TRBJ2-5; 8 nucleotides match TRBD2. The material was PBMCs, mostly from graft donor cells, obtained 360 days after TCRalphabeta/CD19-depleted stem cell transplant. The CDR3 reads CASSLLAIGAGAQYF. As DNA, the CDR3 is TGCGCCAGCAGCCTACTAGCGATCGGAGCGGGGGCCCAGTACTTC.